This T cell receptor beta chain was obtained from a study of control samples from healthy donors and cancer patients. Measured with immunoSEQ multiplex PCR; TCRdb has only the in-frame clones, and not every one. The table records some 160,000 clones, roughly nine tenths of them present only once. There are a few counts of this clone. Germline CDR1 SQVTM, CDR2 ANQGSEA. The V and J ends lost 4 bases and 4 bases, in that order; junction bases with no gene match: 16. The CDR3 runs to 18 residues. The genes are TRBV29-1 and TRBJ2-2; TRBD1 matches at 9 bases. The sample comprised blood. This receptor was identified in a young woman in good health. The DNA of the CDR3 is TGCAGCGTTGTAGGGTTAGGACAGGGGTTTCGGAGCACCGGGGAGCTGTTTTTT. This gives the protein CSVVGLGQGFRSTGELFF.